This section outlines one TCR beta chain sequence together with its context. Its matching antigen is unknown. The sample originates from a study of post-analysis software for immune sequencing data. Study-level points and caveats: About 5 TRBV segments occurring more often in patients than controls included TRBV5-6, TRBV5-1 and TRBV20-1.

The TCR beta cDNA libraries carried unique molecular identifiers. TCRdb redid the calling of the PCR reads with MiXCR, one entry per CDR3 protein. The sample holds about 820,000 distinct CDR3 sequences, approximately 57% seen once. CDR3 length: 15 residues. The germline gives CDR1 SGHTA, CDR2 FQGNSA. V was clipped by 1 base and J by 4 bases; unmatched bases: 4. The source of this sequence is a girl aged 10-17 years with multiple sclerosis. The J gene is TRBJ2-5, the V gene TRBV7-2; 9 bases fit TRBD2. Source material: blood. CDR3 in DNA: TGTGCCAGCAGCTTAGTCCGGACTAGCGTAGAGACCCAGTACTTC. Translated, it gives CASSLVRTSVETQYF.